This T cell receptor beta chain was sequenced during a study of shared clonotypes between healthy human individuals. Positively selected for CCR7, the CD45RO-negative cells used as naive CD8 cells excluded terminally differentiated effector memory CD45RA+ cells. CDR1 and CDR2 from the germline V gene are SGHVS and FNYEAQ. The CDR3 totals 15 residues. V was clipped by 3 bases and J by 7 bases; unmatched bases: 12. The method was immunoSEQ multiplex PCR; TCRdb's version includes in-frame clones alone and lacks a portion of them. The sample consists of roughly 2,000,000 clones, roughly 94% of them appearing once.

The chain has TRBV7-6 and TRBJ2-7; 7 bases are shared with TRBD1. The source of this sequence is a man aged 18 to 35 in good health. The sequenced material came from naive CD8+ T cells sorted from blood. The CDR3 DNA reads TGTGCCAGCAGCTTGGCAGGGGGTGTGAGCGGAGAGCAGTACTTC. Translation gives CASSLAGGVSGEQYF.